This T cell receptor beta chain was captured by sequencing in a study of T cells in Graves' hyperthyroidism and ophthalmopathy (dated by TCRdb to the late 2010s). Regarding the research as a whole: Peripheral blood samples were taken at the time of initial diagnosis, prior to any treatment. The study also compared thyroid tissue and blood T-cell repertoires from five or six Graves' hyperthyroidism patients. Following sampling, methimazole starting at 30 mg daily was given to hyperthyroidism patients, and high-dose intravenous methylprednisolone was given to ophthalmopathy patients. The 100 or so discovery patients were randomly divided into training and test sets at a 7:3 ratio. To identify TCR V-J signatures that set the groups apart, the researchers used a discovery cohort of approximately 98 patients, made up of 40 to 45 with Graves' ophthalmopathy and 57 with stable Graves' hyperthyroidism. Whether ophthalmopathy could be predicted prospectively was tested in an independent validation cohort made up of fewer than 20 hyperthyroidism patients plus 17 patients who later progressed to ophthalmopathy. According to the paper, TCR Vbeta CDR3 sequencing was carried out on more than 120 peripheral blood samples, which came from some 41 ophthalmopathy, some 73 hyperthyroidism and roughly 17 progressor patients. Overall study outcomes, separate from this receptor: In validation, the model predicted progression to ophthalmopathy a median of approximately 6.6 months before onset, with over 60% sensitivity and 72.22% specificity. No statistical method was used to fix the sample size in advance, and group allocation was not hidden from the investigators. In cross-validation, a model built on a 13 V-J signature told ophthalmopathy apart from stable hyperthyroidism with roughly 87% sensitivity and roughly 81% specificity, and in testing the same model reached 80%/75%. Most expanded thyroid clonotypes (frequency above 0.001) were also found in blood, which suggests that blood repertoires may mirror thyroid immune responses.

The TCR beta CDR3 regions were amplified from the RNA transcripts. For the first round of RT-PCR on the TCR CDR3, the HTBI primer set was used together with the Qiagen OneStep RT-PCR kit. Libraries were constructed in a second round of multiplex PCR, after which size selection and purification were carried out. The libraries were sequenced on an Illumina HiSeq2000 using paired-end 100 bp reads. Processing in the source paper ran as follows. SOAPnuke was used to process the raw data, removing reads that contained adapters or uncalled bases, had a mean Phred below 15, or lacked an exact match to the constant primer or identifier. COPE v1.2.5 was used to merge the high-quality paired reads, and each unique nucleotide sequence was defined as a clonotype. MiTCR v1.1 was used to align the clonotypes against IMGT TRBV, TRBD and TRBJ reference segments. Analysis was restricted to V-J combinations with a frequency above 0.0001, which covered approximately 99% of repertoires. A TCS score was defined as the ratio between F50 (clonal expansion) and ExV (chaos), using BLOSUM62-based TCRdist between CDR3 peptides within each V-J. Welch's t-statistics and random forest reduced around 550 V-J features to roughly 13, which were used in a naive Bayes classifier (R e1071). Using fastp at Q25 and MiXCR, TCRdb reprocessed the public reads and kept productive beta chains. One record per CDR3 amino acid sequence lists the most common genes and DNA. TCRdb assigned the V and J calls; the authors' analysis was not used. Across this sample there are a few hundred thousand distinct CDR3 sequences, with 15% to 20% seen only once. Jointly, the top ten make up 3.5% to 4% of the sample.

Worth noting for this clonotype: The antigen it binds to is not known. The sample holds no much larger clone one base away, and base qualities are not on file.

Stable Graves' hyperthyroidism was defined as the absence of progression to ophthalmopathy over 18 months of follow-up. Hyperthyroidism patients were newly diagnosed, with disease duration under 2 months, and aged 18 to 65 years. The study excluded patients with uncontrolled infections, other autoimmune diseases, pregnancy or lactation. Diagnoses relied on clinical symptoms, serum thyroxine and TRAb, thyroid ultrasound and orbital computed tomography. PBMCs were isolated from roughly 10 ml of fresh peripheral blood by Ficoll-Paque density gradient centrifugation. Total RNA was extracted with Trizol reagent, and quality was checked on an Agilent 2100 Bioanalyzer. V loses 3 bases, J loses 4 bases, and the germline ends lie 9 bases apart. Measured from the cysteine to the phenylalanine, the CDR3 is 14 residues long. Only the CDR3 region is kept as DNA, spanning 42 bases read in frame from base 1. Looking up the germline V gene (reference sequence) yields CDR1 LGHDT and CDR2 YNNKEL.

This receptor was identified in a woman between 18 and 29 years old with Graves' hyperthyroidism. The rearrangement combines TRBV3-1 with TRBJ2-2, and TRBD2 may be the D gene, going by 6 matching bases. Source material: blood. In nucleotides, the sequence is TGTGCCAGCAGCCAGGACTATTTCACCGGGGAGCTGTTTTTT. It is translated as CASSQDYFTGELFF. Full variable domain (CDR3 extended with the reference TRBV3-1 and TRBJ2-2 proteins): DTAVSQTPKYLVTQMGNDKSIKCEQNLGHDTMYWYKQDSKKFLKIMFSYNNKELIINETVPNRFSPKSPDKAHLNLHINSLELGDSAVYFCASSQDYFTGELFFGEGSRLTVL.